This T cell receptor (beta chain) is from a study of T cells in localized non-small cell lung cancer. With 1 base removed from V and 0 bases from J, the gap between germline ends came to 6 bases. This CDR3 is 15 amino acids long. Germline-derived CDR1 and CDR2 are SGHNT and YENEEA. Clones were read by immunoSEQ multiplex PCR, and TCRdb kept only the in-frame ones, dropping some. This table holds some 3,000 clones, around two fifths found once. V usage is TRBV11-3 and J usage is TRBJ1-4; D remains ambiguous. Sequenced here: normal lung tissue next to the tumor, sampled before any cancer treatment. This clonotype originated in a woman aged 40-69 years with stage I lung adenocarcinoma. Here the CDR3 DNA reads TGTGCCAGCAGCTTAGGGGGAACAACTAATGAAAAACTGTTTTTT. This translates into CASSLGGTTNEKLFF.